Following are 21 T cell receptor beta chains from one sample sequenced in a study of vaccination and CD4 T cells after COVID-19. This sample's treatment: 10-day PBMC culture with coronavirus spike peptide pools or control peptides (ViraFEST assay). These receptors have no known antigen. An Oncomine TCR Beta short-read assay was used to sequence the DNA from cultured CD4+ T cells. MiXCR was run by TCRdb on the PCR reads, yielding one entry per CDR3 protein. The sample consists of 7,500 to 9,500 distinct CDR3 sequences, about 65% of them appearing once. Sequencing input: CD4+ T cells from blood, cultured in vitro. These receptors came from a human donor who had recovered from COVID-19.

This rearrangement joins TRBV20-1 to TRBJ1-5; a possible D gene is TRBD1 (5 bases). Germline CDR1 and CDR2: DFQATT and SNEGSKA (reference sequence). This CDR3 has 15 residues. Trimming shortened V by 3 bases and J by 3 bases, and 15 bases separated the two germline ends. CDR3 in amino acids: CSASALRTHNQPQHF. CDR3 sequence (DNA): TGCAGTGCTAGCGCCTTGAGGACACACAATCAGCCCCAGCATTTT.

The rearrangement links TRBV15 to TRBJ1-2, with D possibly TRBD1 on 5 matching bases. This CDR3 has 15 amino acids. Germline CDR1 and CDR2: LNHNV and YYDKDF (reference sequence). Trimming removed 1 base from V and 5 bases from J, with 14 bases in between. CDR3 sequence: CATSRGRGDQYGYTF. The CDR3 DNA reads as TGTGCCACCAGCAGAGGGAGAGGGGATCAATATGGCTACACCTTC.

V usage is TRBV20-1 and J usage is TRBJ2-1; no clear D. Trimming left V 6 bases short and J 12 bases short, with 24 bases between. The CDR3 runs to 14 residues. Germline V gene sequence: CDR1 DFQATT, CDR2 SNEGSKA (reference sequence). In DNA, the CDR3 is TGCAGTGCCTGGATGCCCAATGAGTATGGTGGGCAGTTCTTC. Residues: CSAWMPNEYGGQFF.

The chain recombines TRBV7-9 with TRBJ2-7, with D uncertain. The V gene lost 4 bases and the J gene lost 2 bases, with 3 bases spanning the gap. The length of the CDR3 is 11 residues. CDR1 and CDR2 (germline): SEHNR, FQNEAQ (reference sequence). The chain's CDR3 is CASSSAYEQYF. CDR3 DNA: TGTGCCAGCAGCTCCGCCTACGAGCAGTACTTC.

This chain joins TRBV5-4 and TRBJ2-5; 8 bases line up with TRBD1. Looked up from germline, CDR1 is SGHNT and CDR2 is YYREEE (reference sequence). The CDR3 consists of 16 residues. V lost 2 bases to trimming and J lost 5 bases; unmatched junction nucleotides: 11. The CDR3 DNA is TGTGCCAGCAGCTTCACCCGGACAGGGATCGGGGAGACCCAGTACTTC. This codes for CASSFTRTGIGETQYF.

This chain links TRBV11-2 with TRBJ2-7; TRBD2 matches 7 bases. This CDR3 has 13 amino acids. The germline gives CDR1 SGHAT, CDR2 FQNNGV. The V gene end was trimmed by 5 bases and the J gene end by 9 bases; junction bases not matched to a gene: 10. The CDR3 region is CASSPGGRAGQYF. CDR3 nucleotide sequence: TGTGCCAGCAGCCCCGGAGGGAGGGCGGGGCAGTACTTC. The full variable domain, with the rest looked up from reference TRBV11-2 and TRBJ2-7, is EAGVAQSPRYKIIEKRQSVAFWCNPISGHATLYWYQQILGQGPKLLIQFQNNGVVDDSQLPKDRFSAERLKGVDSTLKIQPAKLEDSAVYLCASSPGGRAGQYFGPGTRLTVT.

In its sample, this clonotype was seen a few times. The CDR3 loop is CASNDRNQPQHF. Written as DNA, the CDR3 is TGTGCCAGCAATGACAGAAATCAGCCCCAGCATTTT. V usage is TRBV6-1 and J usage is TRBJ1-5; possible D gene TRBD1, 5 bases. This CDR3 comprises 12 residues. CDR1 and CDR2 (germline): MNHNS, SASEGT. V lost 7 bases and J lost 4, with 8 bases in between.

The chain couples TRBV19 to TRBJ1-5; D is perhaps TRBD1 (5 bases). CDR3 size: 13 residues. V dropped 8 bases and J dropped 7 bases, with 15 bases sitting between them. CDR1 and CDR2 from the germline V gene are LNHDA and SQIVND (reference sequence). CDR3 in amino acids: CASSDQGGQPQHF. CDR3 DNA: TGTGCCAGTTCCGATCAGGGAGGACAGCCCCAGCATTTT.

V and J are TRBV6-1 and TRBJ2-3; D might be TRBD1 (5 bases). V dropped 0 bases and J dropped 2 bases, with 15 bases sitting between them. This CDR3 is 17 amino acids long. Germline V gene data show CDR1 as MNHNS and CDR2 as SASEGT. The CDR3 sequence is CASSEALNRQLTDTQYF. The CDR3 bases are TGTGCCAGCAGTGAAGCGCTCAACAGGCAGCTCACAGATACGCAGTATTTT.

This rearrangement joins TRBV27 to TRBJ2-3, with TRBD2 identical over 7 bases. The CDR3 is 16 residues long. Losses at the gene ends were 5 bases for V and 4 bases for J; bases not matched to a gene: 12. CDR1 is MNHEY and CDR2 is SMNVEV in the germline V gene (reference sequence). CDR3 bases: TGTGCCAGCAGTCGACTAGCCAAACCGCCCGCAGATACGCAGTATTTT. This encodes CASSRLAKPPADTQYF.

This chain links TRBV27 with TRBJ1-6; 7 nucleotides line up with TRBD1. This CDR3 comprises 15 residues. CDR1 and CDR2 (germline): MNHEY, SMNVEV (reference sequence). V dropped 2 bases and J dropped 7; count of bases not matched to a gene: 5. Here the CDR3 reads CASSLVGTVNSPLHF. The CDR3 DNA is TGTGCCAGCAGTTTAGTCGGGACAGTAAATTCACCCCTCCACTTT.

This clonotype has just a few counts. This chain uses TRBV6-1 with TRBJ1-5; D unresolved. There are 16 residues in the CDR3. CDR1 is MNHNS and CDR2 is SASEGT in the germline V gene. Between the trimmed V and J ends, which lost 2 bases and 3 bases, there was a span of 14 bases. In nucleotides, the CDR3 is TGTGCCAGCAGTGAATTAAGCGGCGGACTCAATCAGCCCCAGCATTTT. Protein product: CASSELSGGLNQPQHF.

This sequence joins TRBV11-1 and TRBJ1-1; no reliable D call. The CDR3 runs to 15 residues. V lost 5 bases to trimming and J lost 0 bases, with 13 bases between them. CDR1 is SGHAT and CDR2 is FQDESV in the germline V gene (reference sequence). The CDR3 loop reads CASSRGGGLNTEAFF. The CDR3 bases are TGTGCCAGCAGCCGAGGCGGCGGTCTGAACACTGAAGCTTTCTTT.

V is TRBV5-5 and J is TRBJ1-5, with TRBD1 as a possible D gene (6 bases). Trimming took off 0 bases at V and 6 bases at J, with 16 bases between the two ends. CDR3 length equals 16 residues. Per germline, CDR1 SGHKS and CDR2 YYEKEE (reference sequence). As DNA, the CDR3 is TGTGCCAGCAGCTTGGGTCGAGCACAGGGCGTTCAGCCCCAGCATTTT. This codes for CASSLGRAQGVQPQHF.

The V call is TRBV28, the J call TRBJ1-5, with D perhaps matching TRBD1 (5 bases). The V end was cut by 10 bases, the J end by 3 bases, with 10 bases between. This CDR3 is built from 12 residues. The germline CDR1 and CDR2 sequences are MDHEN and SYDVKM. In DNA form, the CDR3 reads TGTGCCACCAGCAGGGTCAATCAGCCCCAGCATTTT. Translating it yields CATSRVNQPQHF.

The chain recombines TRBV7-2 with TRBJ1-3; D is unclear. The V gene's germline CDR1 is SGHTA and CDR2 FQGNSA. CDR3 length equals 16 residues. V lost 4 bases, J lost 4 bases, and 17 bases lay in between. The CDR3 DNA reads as TGTGCCAGCAGCTCCGACCGGAGGAAATTGGGAAACACCATATATTTT. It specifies CASSSDRRKLGNTIYF. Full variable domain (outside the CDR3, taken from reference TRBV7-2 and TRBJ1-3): GAGVSQSPSNKVTEKGKDVELRCDPISGHTALYWYRQSLGQGLEFLIYFQGNSAPDKSGLPSDRFSAERTGGSVSTLTIQRTQQEDSAVYLCASSSDRRKLGNTIYFGEGSWLTVV.

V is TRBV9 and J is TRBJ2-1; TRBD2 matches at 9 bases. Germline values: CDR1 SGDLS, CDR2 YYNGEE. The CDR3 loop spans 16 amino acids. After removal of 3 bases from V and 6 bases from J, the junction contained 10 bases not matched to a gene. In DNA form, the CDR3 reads TGTGCCAGCAGCGAGGGGGCTAGCGGGGTGTCCAATGAGCAGTTCTTC. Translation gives CASSEGASGVSNEQFF.

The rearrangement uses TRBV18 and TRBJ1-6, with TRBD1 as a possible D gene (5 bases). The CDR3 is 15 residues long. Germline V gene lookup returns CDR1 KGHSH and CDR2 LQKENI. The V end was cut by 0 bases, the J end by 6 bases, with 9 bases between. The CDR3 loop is CASSPPPDTNSPLHF. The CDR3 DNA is TGTGCCAGCTCACCACCGCCGGACACTAATTCACCCCTCCACTTT.

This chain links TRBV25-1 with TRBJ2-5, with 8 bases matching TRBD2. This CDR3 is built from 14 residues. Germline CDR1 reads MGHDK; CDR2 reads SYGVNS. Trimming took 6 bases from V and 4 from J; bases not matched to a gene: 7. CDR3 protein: CASRPGLAGETQYF. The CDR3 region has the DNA TGTGCCAGCAGACCAGGACTAGCTGGAGAGACCCAGTACTTC.

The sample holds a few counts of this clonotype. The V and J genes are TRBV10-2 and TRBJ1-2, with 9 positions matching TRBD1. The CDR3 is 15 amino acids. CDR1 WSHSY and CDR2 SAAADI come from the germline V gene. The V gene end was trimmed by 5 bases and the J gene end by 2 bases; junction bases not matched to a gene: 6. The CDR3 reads CASSSWTGVNYGYTF. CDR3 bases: TGCGCCAGCAGTTCCTGGACAGGGGTGAACTATGGCTACACCTTC.

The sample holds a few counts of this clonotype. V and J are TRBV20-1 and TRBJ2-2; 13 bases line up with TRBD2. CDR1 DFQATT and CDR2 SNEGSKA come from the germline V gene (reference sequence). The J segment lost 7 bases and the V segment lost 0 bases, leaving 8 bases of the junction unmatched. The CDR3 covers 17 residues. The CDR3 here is CSARDPGLAGVSGELFF. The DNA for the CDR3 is TGCAGTGCTAGAGATCCTGGACTAGCGGGAGTTAGCGGGGAGCTGTTTTTT.